This TCR beta chain was captured in a study of OX40 agonist ivuxolimab in advanced cancers. The wider study: Ivuxolimab, an agonist antibody against OX40 (CD134), was given to patients.

Profiling relied on immunoSEQ multiplex PCR, and the TCRdb table lists in-frame clones only, not all of them. This table holds 40,000 to 50,000 clones, about four fifths found once. The CDR3 is made up of 14 amino acids. The germline CDR1 and CDR2 sequences are LNHDA and SQIVND (reference sequence). Trimming removed 6 bases from V and 0 bases from J, with 12 bases in between. The sample here was CD4+ or CD8+ T cells sorted from blood, taken in a trial of the OX40 agonist ivuxolimab. The clonotype was recovered from an adult with an advanced solid tumor such as melanoma, head and neck, liver or kidney cancer. V gene TRBV19 combines with J gene TRBJ2-7; possible D gene TRBD2, 6 bases. The CDR3, as DNA: TGTGCCAGTAGAAATCGGGGGAGCTCCTACGAGCAGTACTTC. Its protein product is CASRNRGSSYEQYF.